This TCR beta chain was recovered during a study of human T cells and chemical hapten exposure. Original processing methods: The number of TCRs in each sample had a median of roughly 100,000 and spanned about 23,224 to 690,600. TCRdb ran MiXCR on the RACE reads and lists one entry per CDR3 protein. For this entry, the V and J calls and clone size follow TCRdb and not the study's own pipeline. Among 250,000 or so distinct CDR3 sequences listed, roughly 7.4% were seen once. Overall study results and limits: Expanded TCRs were compared with controls, and the expanded TCRs formed significantly more large CDR3 similarity clusters. Those TCRs sitting above 1 in 1000 frequency stayed the same with DPC sensitization.

V lost 6 bases to trimming and J lost 4 bases, with 12 bases between them. Germline V gene lookup returns CDR1 MNHEY and CDR2 SMNVEV (reference sequence). CDR3 size: 13 residues. Time point here: pre-sensitization, week 0. As for treatment: therapeutic diphenylcyclopropenone sensitization with weekly scalp DPC. A remark on this clonotype: The antigen is undetermined.

This specimen consisted of whole blood, obtained in connection with sensitization to the hapten diphenylcyclopropenone (DPC). The J gene is TRBJ1-2, the V gene TRBV27, with a weak D call TRBD1 (6 bases). This TCR derives from a man aged 18 to 30 with alopecia areata. Some clones in this sample may be carry-over from other donors' samples. In DNA form, the CDR3 reads TGTGCCAGCAGCCACAGGGACCGCTATGGCTACACCTTC. Its translation is CASSHRDRYGYTF.